The entry below gives a single T cell receptor (beta chain) sequence along with its context. Its antigen is undetermined. The record originates from a study of beta chain features in type 1 diabetes. At the level of the study: In all, some 100,000,000 sorted cells from all samples were analyzed.

The isolated RNA, all of it, was reverse transcribed, so expressed TCRB transcripts were what got sequenced. Profiled with immunoSEQ multiplex PCR; TCRdb holds only in-frame clones, not every one. Among 300,000 to 400,000 clones listed, around 10% were seen once. Overall study results and limits: cDNA-based reads could over-represent cells with high TCR expression. In all four CD4+ subsets, TCRB CDR3 length was significantly, moderately reduced in type 1 diabetes.

Trimming at V came to 4 bases and at J to 5 bases, leaving 8 bases not matched to a gene. Germline CDR1 and CDR2: SGHRS and YFSETQ. This CDR3 is built from 15 residues. This chain uses TRBV5-1 with TRBJ2-2; 7 bases line up with TRBD2. The sequence came from a man aged 30-40 years with type 1 diabetes. Source material: central memory CD4+ T cells from blood. The CDR3 here is CASSTMAGRTGELFF. DNA of the CDR3: TGCGCCAGCAGCACCATGGCCGGGAGGACCGGGGAGCTGTTTTTT.